This T cell receptor beta chain was observed in a study of blood T cell repertoires in COVID-19. Study summary: The samples span acute and convalescent COVID-19 from the United States, Italy and Spain. PBMCs, B-cell-depleted T cells, or T cells provided the cDNA or gDNA that made up the material.

Authors' analysis steps: The authors estimated nucleated cell counts from reference gene primer amplification. Generated by immunoSEQ multiplex PCR, the TCRdb table keeps only in-frame clones and is missing some. V and J calls and clone size are given by that table; D and trimming were obtained from the DNA. Of about 200,000 clones detected, approximately 80% appear once; the ten largest clones hold over 9.5%. The CDR3 is made up of 15 amino acids. V gave up 5 bases and J gave up 4 bases, with 12 bases separating them. The germline CDR1 and CDR2 sequences are LNHDA and SQIVND (reference sequence). This chain links TRBV19 with TRBJ2-6, with D possibly TRBD1 on 6 matching bases. The sequencing sample was made of peripheral blood. The TCR was taken from a woman over 75 with acute or convalescent COVID-19. The CDR3 nucleotides read TGTGCCAGTAGTTCCTGGGGGCAAGGGGCCAACGTCCTGACTTTC. Protein: CASSSWGQGANVLTF.